The 5 T cell receptor beta chains below all came from one sample that was sequenced in a study of T cells in Graves' hyperthyroidism and ophthalmopathy. Template material for amplifying TCR beta CDR3 regions consisted of RNA transcripts. The TCR CDR3 was amplified in a first-round RT-PCR using the HTBI primer set. TCRdb re-analysed the multiplex PCR reads in MiXCR, keeping a single row per CDR3 protein. The sample contains around 540,000 distinct CDR3 sequences, about 45% of which appear only once. The sample consisted of peripheral blood or thyroid tissue (not recorded which). These receptors originate from a woman aged 18-30 years with Graves' hyperthyroidism.

This sequence joins TRBV24-1 and TRBJ2-5; D not resolved. Germline CDR1 reads KGHDR; CDR2 reads SFDVKD. V was trimmed by 5 bases and J by 5 bases, leaving 11 bases between them. There are 13 residues in the CDR3. CDR3 DNA: TGTGCCACCAGTGGAACGGGCCGGGAGACCCAGTACTTC. It is translated as CATSGTGRETQYF.

The gene calls are TRBV29-1 and TRBJ1-2; the match to TRBD1 covers 9 bases. The germline gives CDR1 SQVTM, CDR2 ANQGSEA. J lost 6 bases, V lost 7 bases, and 9 bases had no gene match. The CDR3 loop spans 13 amino acids. The CDR3 protein is CSADPGTGHGYTF. The CDR3 bases are TGCAGCGCTGACCCTGGGACAGGGCATGGCTACACCTTC.

The gene calls are TRBV19 and TRBJ1-2; 9 bases align to TRBD1. From germline, CDR1 is LNHDA and CDR2 SQIVND (reference sequence). V dropped 7 bases and J dropped 4; count of bases not matched to a gene: 7. The CDR3 has 14 residues. This CDR3 is CASTKTGGAYGYTF. The CDR3 DNA is TGTGCCAGTACCAAAACAGGGGGCGCCTATGGCTACACCTTC.

The chain is built from TRBV2 and TRBJ2-5, with D perhaps matching TRBD2 (5 bases). The CDR3 is 14 amino acids. Germline V gives CDR1 SNHLY, CDR2 FYNNEI. V shed 8 bases and J shed 4 bases, with 17 bases lying between them. In DNA, the CDR3 is TGTGCCAGCGGTCGGGCGGTAGCGCGAGAGACCCAGTACTTC. It codes for CASGRAVARETQYF.

This chain uses TRBV30 with TRBJ1-1; D gene unclear. CDR1 is GTSNPN, CDR2 SVGIG, per germline (reference sequence). V lost 0 bases, J lost 5 bases, and 13 bases lay in between. This CDR3 spans 14 amino acids. The CDR3, as DNA: TGTGCCTGGAGTGTGGCCATGGGAGGGACTGAAGCTTTCTTT. Its protein product is CAWSVAMGGTEAFF. The whole variable domain, remainder taken from reference TRBV30 and TRBJ1-1, is SQTIHQWPATLVQPVGSPLSLECTVEGTSNPNLYWYRQAAGRGLQLLFYSVGIGQISSEVPQNLSASRPQDRQFILSSKKLLLSDSGFYLCAWSVAMGGTEAFFGQGTRLTVV.